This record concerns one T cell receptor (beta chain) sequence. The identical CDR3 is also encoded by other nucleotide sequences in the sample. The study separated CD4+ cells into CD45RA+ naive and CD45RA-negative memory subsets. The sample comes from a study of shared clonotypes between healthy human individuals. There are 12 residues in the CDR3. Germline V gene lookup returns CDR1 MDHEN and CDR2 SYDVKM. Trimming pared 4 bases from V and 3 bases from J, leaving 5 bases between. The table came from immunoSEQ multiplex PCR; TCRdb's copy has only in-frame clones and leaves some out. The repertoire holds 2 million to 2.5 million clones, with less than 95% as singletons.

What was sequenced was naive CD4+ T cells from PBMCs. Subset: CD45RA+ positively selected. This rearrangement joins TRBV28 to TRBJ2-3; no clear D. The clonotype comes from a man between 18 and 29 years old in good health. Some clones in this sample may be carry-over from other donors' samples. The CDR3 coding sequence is TGTGCCAGCAGTTCTAATACAGATACGCAGTATTTT. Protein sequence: CASSSNTDTQYF.